This record covers a single TCR beta chain. What it recognizes is unknown. One end of the junction varies from germline; a read error may be responsible. This sample is part of a study of cytotoxic CD8 clonotypes in ibrutinib-treated CLL. Looking at the study overall: Collecting the response samples happened after a median 12 months of treatment, with a range of 6 to 36. Findings and caveats of the study: Baseline clonality, above age-matched healthy donor levels, tracked circulating CD8+ T-cell counts. Clonality rose at ibrutinib response, held steady in sustained remission, and fell toward baseline at progression.

With sequencing, the targeted depth ranged from 1 in 200,000 to 1 in 1 million T cells. Profiling relied on immunoSEQ multiplex PCR, and the TCRdb table lists in-frame clones only, not all of them. The sample lists hundreds of thousands of clones; around four fifths were seen once. The CDR3 covers 12 residues. Germline CDR1 is LNHNV and CDR2 is YYDKDF (reference sequence). The starting material was PBMCs, obtained before ibrutinib treatment. This receptor was taken from a human donor with chronic lymphocytic leukemia. The rearrangement uses TRBV15 and TRBJ2-7, with D perhaps given as TRBD1 or TRBD2 (5 bases each). The CDR3 DNA is TGTGCCACCAGCAGAGACGGGGCCGAGTCGAACTTC. Translating it yields CATSRDGAESNF.